This TCR beta chain derives from a study of blood T cell repertoires in COVID-19 (TCRdb year 2020). General notes on the study: Collaborator samples came from the United States, Italy and Spain and covered acute and convalescent phases of COVID-19. Subjects who had been exposed to COVID-19, were actively infected with it, or had recovered from it provided the deeply sampled blood TCRbeta repertoires that made up the dataset. Sample metadata almost always included a de-identified subject ID, COVID-19 status, age in years and sex. A freely available public database, intended as a resource for researchers studying the immune response to SARS-CoV-2, is where the repertoires were released. Samples came from the ongoing ImmuneRACE study (first 160 participants) plus 1,254 subjects from 6 global collaborators. The prospective study material was composed of cDNA or gDNA derived from T cells, B-cell-depleted T cells, or PBMCs. Where available, HLA class I and class II types were obtained from metadata supplied by the sample provider rather than from assay-based typing.

Points on this clone: The antigen it binds to is not known. Base qualities are not recorded, but no much larger clone differs from it by a single base.

TCRbeta CDR3 regions were amplified from genomic DNA by means of the immunoSEQ Assay, a bias-controlled multiplex PCR. The authors processed their data as follows. Nucleated cell counts per sample were estimated from amplification of reference gene primers within the assay. Sequence reads were collapsed and filtered to measure the absolute abundance of every unique TCRbeta CDR3 rearrangement. For each sample, productive Simpson clonality was calculated as the square root of Simpson's diversity index over productive rearrangements. The table was pulled from immuneACCESS by TCRdb, which kept in-frame rearrangements only. Such tables lose some clones; where checked, under half of the loss comes from unresolved V genes, and the rest has no known cause. Clone size and V and J calls were adopted from that table, with D and trimming inferred from the DNA. The sample table records over 200,000 clones; 84% of these occur just once. Approximately 7.3% of the sample is taken by the ten largest.

Overall study results and their limits: The quantity of clinical and demographic metadata differed by source and by participant and was supplied without curation.

The CDR3, from cysteine to phenylalanine, totals 13 residues. The CDR3 DNA has 39 bases and is translated from base 1. The germline ends are 13 bases apart after V is trimmed by 6 bases and J by 8 bases. The germline V gene yields SGHTA for CDR1 and FQGNSA for CDR2. Participants in the prospective study were enrolled through a virtual design, were aged roughly 18 to 100 years, and lived in 24 United States geographic areas. Cohort assignment in the prospective study relied on participant-reported clinical history from a screening survey and a study questionnaire. Recovered participants in ImmuneRACE Cohort 3 were defined as having two consecutive negative NP/OP PCR tests, clearance from a healthcare professional, or resolution of symptoms. Each participant in the prospective study had whole blood, serum and a nasopharyngeal or oropharyngeal swab collected by mobile phlebotomists. Additional blood draws and questionnaires over an approximately 2-month period could optionally be provided by prospective study participants. Blood samples from the prospective study were shipped frozen or at room temperature prior to DNA extraction.

The sequencing sample was made of PBMCs or T cells enriched from blood (not recorded which). The chain is made from TRBV7-2 and TRBJ2-2; D gene: possibly TRBD1, on 5 matching bases. This sequence originates from a woman in her forties who had recovered from COVID-19. The encoded CDR3 is CASSLLGVGELFF. The bases read TGTGCCAGCAGTCTGCTAGGGGTGGGGGAGCTGTTTTTT.